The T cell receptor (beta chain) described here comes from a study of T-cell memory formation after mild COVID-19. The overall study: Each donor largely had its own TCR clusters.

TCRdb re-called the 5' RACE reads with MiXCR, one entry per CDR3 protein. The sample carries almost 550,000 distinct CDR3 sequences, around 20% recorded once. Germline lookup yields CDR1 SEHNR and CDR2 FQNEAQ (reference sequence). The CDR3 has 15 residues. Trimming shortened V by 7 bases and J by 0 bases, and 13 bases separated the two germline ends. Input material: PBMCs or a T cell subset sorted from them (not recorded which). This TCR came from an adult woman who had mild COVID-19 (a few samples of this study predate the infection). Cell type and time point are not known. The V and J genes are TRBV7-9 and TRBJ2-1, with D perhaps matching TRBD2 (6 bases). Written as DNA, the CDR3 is TGTGCCAGCAAAAATAGCGGAAGCTCCTACAATGAGCAGTTCTTC. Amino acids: CASKNSGSSYNEQFF.